The TCR beta chain under discussion was sequenced for a study of Graves' ophthalmopathy and Graves' hyperthyroidism (dated by TCRdb to 2016 to 2019). About the investigation overall: Peripheral blood was collected at initial diagnosis, before any treatment. TCR beta repertoire signatures were used to distinguish Graves' ophthalmopathy from Graves' hyperthyroidism and to predict progression to ophthalmopathy. In total, approximately 130 blood samples were TCR-sequenced: 43 ophthalmopathy, around 75 hyperthyroidism and some 17 hyperthyroidism-to-ophthalmopathy patients. To explore V-J signatures distinguishing ophthalmopathy from hyperthyroidism, a discovery set of about a hundred patients (about 44 ophthalmopathy, 57 stable hyperthyroidism) was enrolled. An independent validation cohort was composed of about 20 hyperthyroidism patients and more than 15 patients who later progressed from hyperthyroidism to ophthalmopathy. In over 5 hyperthyroidism patients, the T-cell repertoire of thyroid tissue was compared with the T-cell repertoire of blood. Following sampling, methimazole starting at 30 mg daily was administered to hyperthyroidism patients, and high-dose intravenous methylprednisolone was administered to ophthalmopathy patients.

This clonotype was recorded at least ten times. No cognate antigen has been identified for it. Per-base qualities were not stored, and no clone one base away is much larger. Paper-wide results and their limitations: Among expanded thyroid clonotypes with frequency above 0.001, most also showed up in blood, which suggests that blood repertoires may reflect the thyroid immune response. No statistical method was used to predetermine the sample size, and group allocation was not hidden from the investigators. In validation, the model predicted ophthalmopathy progression with 55% to 71% sensitivity and roughly 72% specificity; 12 predicted patients were CT-confirmed with GO in a median of about 7.1 months. Ophthalmopathy was separated from stable hyperthyroidism by the 13-signature model with 85% to 90% sensitivity and roughly 83% specificity in cross-validation and with 80%/75% in the test set.

CDR1 and CDR2, per the germline V gene, are SGHTA and FQGNSA. Taken from cysteine to phenylalanine, the CDR3 has 15 residues. Left in the record is the CDR3 DNA by itself, 45 bases read in frame from the first base. V is pared back by 3 bases and J by 2 bases, with 13 bases lying between the germline termini. For repertoire sequencing, the TCR beta CDR3 regions were amplified from RNA transcripts. A first-round RT-PCR used HTBI primers with the Qiagen OneStep RT-PCR kit, followed by a second-round multiplex PCR, size selection and purification. Sequencing of the libraries was carried out on an Illumina HiSeq2000 in paired-end mode with 100 bp reads. The paper's processing steps were these. SOAPnuke was used to process the reads, removing any read that contained adapters or uncalled bases, had a mean Phred below 15, or lacked an exact match to the constant primer or identifier. High-quality paired reads were merged with COPE v1.2.5. Unique nucleotide sequences were defined as clonotypes and aligned to IMGT TRB V, D and J references using MiTCR v1.1. The analysis was limited to V-J combinations with a frequency above 0.0001, which together covered approximately 99% of repertoires. For each V-J combination, a TCR clonal expansion and chaos score was defined as the ratio of F50 clonal expansion to chaos observed in the TCRdist matrix. Welch's t-statistics and random forest were used to reduce features to about 13 V-J combinations, which were fed into a naive Bayes classifier. The Morisita-Horn index was used to measure how similar the thyroid and blood repertoires were. TCRdb passed the public sequencing reads through fastp at Q25 and MiXCR, retaining productive beta sequences. Rows merge per CDR3 protein into single entries with the most common DNA and genes. In this record, the V and J calls reflect TCRdb's handling and not the investigators' own analysis. In all, the sample holds 35,000 to 45,000 distinct CDR3 sequences, and approximately 53% of those were seen once. In total, the top ten clones hold roughly 25% of the sample.

A patient counted as having stable hyperthyroidism if there was no progression to ophthalmopathy within 18 months of follow-up. Hyperthyroidism patients were newly diagnosed, with disease duration under 2 months, and aged 18 to 65 years. Patients with other autoimmune diseases, uncontrolled infections, pregnancy or lactation were excluded. Diagnosis relied on clinical symptoms, serum thyroxine, TRAb, thyroid ultrasound and orbital computed tomography. Using Ficoll-Paque density gradient centrifugation, PBMCs were isolated from less than 13 ml of fresh peripheral blood. Trizol reagent was used to extract the total RNA, and its quality was then checked on an Agilent 2100 Bioanalyzer.

The rearranged chain carries TRBV7-2 and TRBJ1-2; D gene: possibly TRBD1, on 5 matching bases. This TCR was sampled from an adult woman with stable Graves' hyperthyroidism. Sequences were obtained from peripheral blood. In nucleotide form, the sequence is TGTGCCAGCAGCTTCCGGACACAGAGCAACTATGGCTACACCTTC. Its protein is CASSFRTQSNYGYTF. The full variable domain, completed from the reference TRBV7-2 and TRBJ1-2 proteins outside the CDR3, reads GAGVSQSPSNKVTEKGKDVELRCDPISGHTALYWYRQSLGQGLEFLIYFQGNSAPDKSGLPSDRFSAERTGGSVSTLTIQRTQQEDSAVYLCASSFRTQSNYGYTFGSGTRLTVV.